Listed below are T cell receptor beta chains from one sample, sequenced in a study of shared clonotypes between healthy human individuals. Using immunoSEQ multiplex PCR, the repertoire was profiled, and TCRdb retains in-frame clones only, with some absent. The sample holds around 500,000 clones, about 85% seen once. Sequenced: PBMCs. Source of these receptors: a middle-aged woman in good health. Some clones in this sample may be carry-over from other donors' samples. The CDR3 runs from the conserved cysteine through the conserved F or W. The D gene is left open where the match is weak. Part of the rows lack a size; the others show once, few, many or a class for expanded clones.

V gene,J gene,clone size,CDR3 length,D gene,CDR3 protein,CDR3 DNA
TRBV6-6,TRBJ2-2,.,15,.,CASSYAGLNTGELFF,TGTGCCAGCAGTTACGCGGGCCTAAACACCGGGGAGCTGTTTTTT
TRBV2,TRBJ1-1,.,14,.,CASSAEGIGTEAFF,TGTGCCAGCAGTGCTGAGGGAATCGGCACTGAAGCTTTCTTT
TRBV10-1,TRBJ2-1,.,15,TRBD2,CASSDSGLAINEQFF,TGCGCCAGCAGCGATTCGGGACTAGCGATAAATGAGCAGTTCTTC
TRBV6-1,TRBJ1-2,.,13,TRBD1,CASSEGTGVGYTF,TGTGCCAGCAGTGAAGGGACAGGGGTTGGCTACACCTTC
TRBV11-1,TRBJ2-2,.,16,TRBD2,CASSLNLAGNTGELFF,TGTGCCAGCAGCTTAAATCTAGCGGGAAACACCGGGGAGCTGTTTTTT
TRBV15,TRBJ1-5,.,14,.,CATSREGRVGPQHF,TGTGCCACCAGCAGAGAGGGCAGGGTCGGGCCCCAGCATTTT
TRBV6-4,TRBJ2-2,once,15,.,CASSAEGGPAGELFF,TGTGCCAGCAGTGCTGAGGGGGGGCCGGCCGGGGAGCTGTTTTTT
TRBV10-3,TRBJ2-7,.,12,.,CAISDLGYEQYF,TGTGCCATCAGTGATTTGGGCTACGAGCAGTACTTC
TRBV18,TRBJ2-7,.,14,.,CASSQQGRTYEQYF,TGTGCCAGCTCACAACAGGGTCGGACCTACGAGCAGTACTTC
TRBV2,TRBJ2-5,.,10,.,CASKYETQYF,TGTGCCAGCAAATATGAGACCCAGTACTTC
TRBV2,TRBJ2-3,.,13,.,CASSELSLDTQYF,TGTGCCAGCAGTGAGCTCAGTTTGGATACGCAGTATTTT
TRBV18,TRBJ2-2,.,16,.,CASSPAASAGTGELFF,TGTGCCAGCTCGCCCGCGGCCTCTGCAGGCACCGGGGAGCTGTTTTTT
TRBV6-1,TRBJ2-7,.,12,.,CASSEVSYEQYF,TGTGCCAGCAGTGAGGTGTCCTACGAGCAGTACTTC
TRBV2,TRBJ1-3,.,12,.,CASSFPEPTIYF,TGTGCCAGCAGTTTCCCTGAACCCACCATATATTTT
TRBV30,TRBJ1-3,.,11,.,CAWSAGNTIYF,TGTGCCTGGAGTGCAGGAAACACCATATATTTT
TRBV29-1,TRBJ2-1,.,12,TRBD2,CSSKREGIEQFF,TGCAGCTCCAAGCGGGAGGGTATTGAGCAGTTCTTC
TRBV2,TRBJ1-1,.,14,.,CASRVQYMNTEAFF,TGTGCCAGCAGGGTACAGTATATGAACACTGAAGCTTTCTTT
TRBV28,TRBJ2-1,.,14,.,CASSLTRGYNEQFF,TGTGCCAGCAGTTTAACGCGGGGCTACAATGAGCAGTTCTTC
TRBV18,TRBJ1-3,.,13,.,CASSPGAGNTIYF,TGTGCCAGCTCACCAGGGGCTGGAAACACCATATATTTT
TRBV27,TRBJ1-1,.,15,.,CASSTRTVPPTEAFF,TGTGCCAGCAGTACCCGGACAGTACCCCCCACTGAAGCTTTCTTT
TRBV10-2,TRBJ2-7,few,14,.,CASSPGRGRYEQYF,TGCGCCAGCAGTCCGGGCAGGGGTAGATACGAGCAGTACTTC
TRBV9,TRBJ2-7,.,14,TRBD1,CASSLGQGTYEQYF,TGTGCCAGCAGCCTTGGACAGGGGACCTACGAGCAGTACTTC
TRBV7-8,TRBJ2-2,.,15,.,CASSPATSSTGELFF,TGTGCCAGCAGCCCCGCCACTAGCAGCACCGGGGAGCTGTTTTTT
TRBV7-8,TRBJ1-3,.,13,.,CASSLGAGNTIYF,TGTGCCAGCAGCTTAGGTGCTGGAAACACCATATATTTT
TRBV28,TRBJ2-2,.,14,.,CASSLIARDGELFF,TGTGCCAGCAGTTTAATAGCGCGGGACGGGGAGCTGTTTTTT
TRBV10-2,TRBJ2-1,.,14,TRBD2,CASKIAGPYNEQFF,TGCGCCAGCAAAATAGCGGGCCCCTACAATGAGCAGTTCTTC
TRBV12-5,TRBJ2-1,.,20,TRBD2,CASGLVLSTSGTSSYNEQFF,TGTGCTAGTGGTTTGGTACTATCGACTAGCGGGACGAGCTCCTACAATGAGCAGTTCTTC
TRBV30,TRBJ1-1,.,16,TRBD1,CAWSAPLGQVGTEAFF,TGTGCCTGGAGTGCCCCACTCGGACAGGTGGGAACTGAAGCTTTCTTT
TRBV10-2,TRBJ2-7,.,11,.,CASSPSYEQYF,TGCGCCAGCAGCCCCAGCTACGAGCAGTACTTC
TRBV6-4,TRBJ2-1,.,14,.,CASSPRALRDEQFF,TGTGCCAGCAGTCCCAGAGCGCTCAGGGATGAGCAGTTCTTC
TRBV25-1,TRBJ2-2,many,15,TRBD2,CASGGLDRDTGELFF,TGTGCCAGCGGGGGACTAGATAGAGACACCGGGGAGCTGTTTTTT
TRBV4-3,TRBJ2-7,.,13,TRBD2,CASSQEPGTKQYF,TGCGCCAGCAGCCAAGAACCCGGGACTAAGCAGTACTTC
TRBV7-2,TRBJ2-7,.,14,.,CASSPRQASYEQYF,TGTGCCAGCAGCCCCCGACAGGCGTCCTACGAGCAGTACTTC
TRBV5-4,TRBJ2-3,.,16,TRBD2,CASSYPGRGRGDTQYF,TGTGCCAGCAGCTATCCAGGTCGCGGGAGGGGAGATACGCAGTATTTT
TRBV28,TRBJ2-5,.,13,.,CASSQQSQETQYF,TGTGCCAGCAGCCAACAAAGCCAGGAGACCCAGTACTTC
TRBV28,TRBJ2-7,.,15,TRBD2,CASSWRAGGWVEQYF,TGTGCCAGCAGTTGGCGAGCGGGAGGGTGGGTCGAGCAGTACTTC
TRBV4-2,TRBJ2-1,.,15,TRBD1,CASSPGDRGYNEQFF,TGTGCCAGCAGCCCCGGGGACAGGGGTTACAATGAGCAGTTCTTC
TRBV12-2,TRBJ2-3,.,18,.,CASRFSHLSTRGTDTQYF,TGTGCAAGTCGCTTCTCCCATCTATCCACTCGGGGGACAGATACGCAGTATTTT
TRBV28,TRBJ2-7,once,14,TRBD1,CASSFFRGSYEQYF,TGTGCCAGCAGTTTTTTCAGGGGGTCGTACGAGCAGTACTTC
TRBV5-1,TRBJ1-1,.,18,.,CASSFTGTIGPMNTEAFF,TGCGCCAGCAGCTTCACCGGGACAATCGGACCCATGAACACTGAAGCTTTCTTT
TRBV19,TRBJ1-5,many,15,.,CATNADTTSNQPQHF,TGTGCCACTAACGCGGACACGACAAGCAATCAGCCCCAGCATTTT
TRBV20-1,TRBJ2-3,.,11,.,CSAARTDTQYF,TGCAGTGCGGCACGCACAGATACGCAGTATTTT
TRBV19,TRBJ2-1,.,16,.,CASSIPGGPSGNEQFF,TGTGCCAGTAGTATTCCGGGTGGGCCTTCGGGGAATGAGCAGTTCTTC
TRBV29-1,TRBJ2-7,.,13,.,CSVEDRASYEQYF,TGCAGCGTTGAGGACCGCGCCTCCTACGAGCAGTACTTC
TRBV7-8,TRBJ2-6,.,15,.,CASSIAGGGANVLTF,TGTGCCAGCAGCATCGCGGGTGGTGGGGCCAACGTCCTGACTTTC
TRBV5-1,TRBJ2-7,once,12,.,CASSLASGEQYF,TGCGCCAGCAGCTTGGCCTCGGGGGAGCAGTACTTC